This is a list of T cell receptor beta chains from one sample in a study of OX40 agonist ivuxolimab in advanced cancers. Measured with immunoSEQ multiplex PCR; TCRdb has only the in-frame clones, and not every one. Of 80,000 to 85,000 clones in the sample, around 80% were seen once. Material: CD4+ or CD8+ T cells sorted from blood, obtained in a trial of the OX40 agonist ivuxolimab. Source of these receptors: an adult with an advanced solid tumor such as melanoma, head and neck, liver or kidney cancer. The CDR3 runs from the conserved cysteine through the conserved F or W. Fields, in order: J gene, V gene, CDR3 length, CDR3 protein.

TRBJ2-1 | TRBV10-3 | 13 | CAIRSELNDYSFF
TRBJ2-5 | TRBV6-5 | 15 | CASSASTGGGETQYF
TRBJ1-6 | TRBV27 | 16 | CASSPSRPKPNSPLHF
TRBJ1-2 | TRBV5-4 | 13 | CASSLGTGYGYTF
TRBJ2-1 | TRBV5-1 | 20 | CASSISPGLAGAPGLNEQFF
TRBJ1-1 | TRBV7-9 | 13 | CASRQTSNTEAFF
TRBJ2-3 | TRBV18 | 13 | CASSPYRADTQYF
TRBJ1-3 | TRBV7-6 | 17 | CASSLAPGQISGNTIYF
TRBJ2-1 | TRBV25-1 | 10 | CASMSGEQFF
TRBJ1-5 | TRBV7-2 | 14 | CASSKSGGEEPQHF
TRBJ2-7 | TRBV7-9 | 17 | CASSHSNRDRKSYEQYF
TRBJ1-1 | TRBV28 | 15 | CASSTTPGWGTEAFF
TRBJ1-3 | TRBV4-3 | 16 | CASSQDVDSSGNTIYF
TRBJ2-5 | TRBV5-1 | 15 | CASSPFLGGQETQYF
TRBJ1-2 | TRBV5-1 | 15 | CASSLSPASNYGYTF
TRBJ2-7 | TRBV6-5 | 15 | CASSPWTGGSYEQYF
TRBJ2-5 | TRBV5-4 | 12 | CASSGQWETQYF
TRBJ1-5 | TRBV28 | 15 | CASSRLVGGQQPQHF
TRBJ2-1 | TRBV7-2 | 12 | CASSFQRGVQFF
TRBJ2-3 | TRBV28 | 13 | CASSPPDTDTQYF
TRBJ2-2 | TRBV29-1 | 11 | CSGLRAGELFF
TRBJ1-1 | TRBV7-8 | 15 | CASSLVSSSNTEAFF
TRBJ1-2 | TRBV7-9 | 13 | CASSFGAGYGYTF
TRBJ2-5 | TRBV7-9 | 11 | CASSGRETQYF
TRBJ1-2 | TRBV6-1 | 13 | CASRWEVGYGYTF
TRBJ1-6 | TRBV7-9 | 15 | CASSYLTADNSPLHF
TRBJ1-2 | TRBV28 | 12 | CASQGLAGGYTF
TRBJ2-1 | TRBV9 | 15 | CASSVVGTGNNEQFF
TRBJ2-2 | TRBV9 | 14 | CASSARTGNGELFF
TRBJ2-5 | TRBV7-8 | 13 | CASSLAGGETQYF
TRBJ2-7 | TRBV5-1 | 14 | CASSLVVQPYEQYF
TRBJ2-7 | TRBV20-1 | 10 | CSAGGYEQYF
TRBJ1-5 | TRBV2 | 14 | CASTYDRTDQPQHF
TRBJ2-7 | TRBV9 | 17 | CASSVEGDPTATYEQYF
TRBJ2-5 | TRBV9 | 17 | CASSSRLAGGPRETQYF
TRBJ2-1 | TRBV6-5 | 15 | CASSRDSRSGAEQFF
TRBJ1-5 | TRBV6-1 | 13 | CASSVGHNQPQHF
TRBJ2-3 | TRBV15 | 17 | CATSRALEAGMPDTQYF
TRBJ1-6 | TRBV5-1 | 17 | CASSSRDRSSYNSPLHF
TRBJ2-7 | TRBV28 | 12 | CASRPAEYEQYF
TRBJ2-5 | TRBV15 | 17 | CATSRVPGQGVEETQYF
TRBJ2-7 | TRBV6-5 | 13 | CASSYSIVHEQYF
TRBJ2-1 | TRBV7-2 | 15 | CASSSGAGTYNEQFF
TRBJ1-1 | TRBV27 | 16 | CASSFEGTGGNTEAFF
TRBJ1-3 | TRBV13 | 15 | CASSSGEGRGNTIYF
TRBJ1-1 | TRBV7-2 | 15 | CASSLLESVNTEAFF
TRBJ2-5 | TRBV2 | 15 | CASIEYRGGQETQYF
TRBJ1-4 | TRBV10-3 | 16 | CAISESRPGSNEKLFF
TRBJ1-1 | TRBV11-1 | 12 | CASSLASVEAFF